This T cell receptor (beta chain) was obtained from a study of neoadjuvant anti-PD-1 for oral cavity cancer. The CDR3 spans 13 residues. Per the germline V gene, CDR1 is SQVTM and CDR2 is ANQGSEA. V gave up 4 bases and J gave up 7 bases, with 14 bases separating them. Assay: immunoSEQ multiplex PCR; the TCRdb copy retains only in-frame clones and omits some. Of thousands of clones listed, 60% to 75% were seen once; the top ten hold under 3%. The sample's time point: after neoadjuvant nivolumab, at surgical resection. The receptor comes from a person between 35 and 79 years old with oral cavity squamous cell carcinoma. The sequencing here drew on PBMCs, taken after nivolumab (anti-PD-1) treatment. This chain connects TRBV29-1 to TRBJ1-5; unclear D gene. CDR3 protein: CSVAVTRGQPQHF. The CDR3 DNA sequence: TGCAGCGTTGCCGTGACCCGCGGGCAGCCCCAGCATTTT.